This T cell receptor beta chain was captured in a study of blood T cell repertoires in COVID-19 (dated by TCRdb to 2018 to 2021). Describing the broader study: The collaborator samples originated in the United States, Italy and Spain and spanned the acute and convalescent phases of COVID-19. The samples were drawn from two sources: the first 160 participants of the ongoing ImmuneRACE study, and 1,254 subjects contributed by 6 global collaborators. Where HLA class I and class II types were available, the types were taken from metadata supplied by the sample provider, not from assay-based typing. Subjects who had been exposed to COVID-19, were actively infected with it, or had recovered from it provided the deeply sampled blood TCRbeta repertoires that made up the dataset. The repertoires were released in a freely available public database meant as a resource for research on the immune response to SARS-CoV-2. The sample metadata nearly always contained a de-identified subject ID, COVID-19 status, age in years and sex. The prospective study material was composed of cDNA or gDNA derived from T cells, B-cell-depleted T cells, or PBMCs.

Regarding this clone: There is no known antigen for this receptor. Base quality data are lacking; no much larger clone is found one base away.

Trimming takes 6 bases from V and 0 bases from J, and the germline ends sit 12 bases apart. From a lookup of the germline V gene (reference sequence), CDR1 and CDR2 are LNHDA and SQIVND. Counted from cysteine to phenylalanine, this CDR3 has 15 amino acids. Left in the record is the CDR3 DNA by itself, 45 bases read in frame from the first base. The immunoSEQ Assay, a bias-controlled multiplex PCR, was used to amplify TCRbeta CDR3 regions from genomic DNA. In the authors' own workflow: Nucleated cell counts per sample were estimated from amplification of reference gene primers within the assay. To quantify the absolute abundance of each unique TCRbeta CDR3 rearrangement, sequence reads were collapsed and filtered. Productive Simpson clonality was computed per sample as the square root of Simpson's diversity index over productive rearrangements. Drawn from immuneACCESS, this table holds only the in-frame rearrangements with V and J called that TCRdb kept. Clones are partly lost; checked studies trace under half to an unresolved V gene and leave the rest unexplained. V and J calls plus clone size are reproduced from that table; the DNA served to infer D and trimming. This sample holds more than 100,000 clones; 88% were observed only once. Together, the top ten hold roughly 1% of the sample.

Each collaborating institution followed its own protocols to collect whole blood in K2EDTA tubes. For TCRbeta analysis, collaborator samples were shipped as frozen whole blood, as isolated PBMCs, or as DNA extracted from either sample type. Overall results and qualifications from the work: Clinical and demographic metadata were provided uncurated, with the amount varying by source and participant.

The V gene is TRBV19 and the J gene is TRBJ1-5; TRBD1 is possibly the D segment (6 matching bases). The specimen sequenced was peripheral blood. This sequence was found in a woman aged 50 to 60 with active or convalescent COVID-19. The nucleotide sequence reads as follows: TGTGCCAGTAGCCAACAGGGCTATAGCAATCAGCCCCAGCATTTT. Translated, it reads CASSQQGYSNQPQHF.